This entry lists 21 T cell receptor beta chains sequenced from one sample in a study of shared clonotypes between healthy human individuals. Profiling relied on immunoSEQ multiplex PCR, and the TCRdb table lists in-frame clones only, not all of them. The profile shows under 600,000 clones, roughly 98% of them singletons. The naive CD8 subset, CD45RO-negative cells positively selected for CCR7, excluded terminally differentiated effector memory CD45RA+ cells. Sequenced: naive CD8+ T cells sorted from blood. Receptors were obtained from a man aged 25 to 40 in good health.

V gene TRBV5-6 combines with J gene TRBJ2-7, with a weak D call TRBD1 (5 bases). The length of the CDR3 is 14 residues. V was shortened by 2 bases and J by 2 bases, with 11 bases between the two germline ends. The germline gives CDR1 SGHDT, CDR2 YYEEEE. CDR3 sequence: CASSFRQIAYEQYF. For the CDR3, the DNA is TGTGCCAGCAGCTTCCGACAGATTGCCTACGAGCAGTACTTC. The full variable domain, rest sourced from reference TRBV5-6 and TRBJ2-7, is DAGVTQSPTHLIKTRGQQVTLRCSPKSGHDTVSWYQQALGQGPQFIFQYYEEEERQRGNFPDRFSGHQFPNYSSELNVNALLLGDSALYLCASSFRQIAYEQYFGPGTRLTVT.

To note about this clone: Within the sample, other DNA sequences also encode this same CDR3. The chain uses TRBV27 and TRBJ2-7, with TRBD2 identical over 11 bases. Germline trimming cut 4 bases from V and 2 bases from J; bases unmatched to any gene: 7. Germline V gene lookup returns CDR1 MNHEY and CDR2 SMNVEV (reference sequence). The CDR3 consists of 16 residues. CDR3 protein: CASSSGTSGTAYEQYF. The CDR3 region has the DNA TGTGCCAGCAGTTCCGGGACTAGCGGCACCGCCTACGAGCAGTACTTC.

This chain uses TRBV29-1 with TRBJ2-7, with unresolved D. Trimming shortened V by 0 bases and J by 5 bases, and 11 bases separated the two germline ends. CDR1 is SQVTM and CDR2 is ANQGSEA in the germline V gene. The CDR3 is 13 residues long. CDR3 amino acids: CSVEDLNLNEQYF. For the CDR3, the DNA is TGCAGCGTTGAAGATCTTAACTTGAACGAGCAGTACTTC.

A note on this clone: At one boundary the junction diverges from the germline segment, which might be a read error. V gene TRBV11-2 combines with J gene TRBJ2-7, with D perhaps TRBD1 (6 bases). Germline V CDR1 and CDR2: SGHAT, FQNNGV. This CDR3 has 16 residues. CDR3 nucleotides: TGTGCCAGCAGCCCCCCGGGCAGGACAGAAGGATACGTGCAGTACTTC. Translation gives CASSPPGRTEGYVQYF.

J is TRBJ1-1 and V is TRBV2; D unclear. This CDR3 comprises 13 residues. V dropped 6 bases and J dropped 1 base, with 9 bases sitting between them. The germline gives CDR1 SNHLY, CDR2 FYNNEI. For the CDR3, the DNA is TGTGCCAGCAGCCTTTTGTGGAACACTGAAGCTTTCTTT. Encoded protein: CASSLLWNTEAFF.

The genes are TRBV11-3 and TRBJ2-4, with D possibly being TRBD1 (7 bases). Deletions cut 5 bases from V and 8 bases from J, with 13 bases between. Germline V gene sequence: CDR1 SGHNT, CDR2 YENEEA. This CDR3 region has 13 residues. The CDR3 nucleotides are TGTGCCAGCAGCCACAGGGGCGGGGACATTCAGTACTTC. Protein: CASSHRGGDIQYF.

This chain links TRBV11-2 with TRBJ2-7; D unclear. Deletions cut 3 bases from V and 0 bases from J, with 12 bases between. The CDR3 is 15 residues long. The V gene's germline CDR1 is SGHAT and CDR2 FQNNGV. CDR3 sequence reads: CASSFVRYSSYEQYF. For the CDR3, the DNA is TGTGCCAGCAGCTTTGTCCGCTACAGCTCCTACGAGCAGTACTTC. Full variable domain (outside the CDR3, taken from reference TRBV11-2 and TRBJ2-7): EAGVAQSPRYKIIEKRQSVAFWCNPISGHATLYWYQQILGQGPKLLIQFQNNGVVDDSQLPKDRFSAERLKGVDSTLKIQPAKLEDSAVYLCASSFVRYSSYEQYFGPGTRLTVT.

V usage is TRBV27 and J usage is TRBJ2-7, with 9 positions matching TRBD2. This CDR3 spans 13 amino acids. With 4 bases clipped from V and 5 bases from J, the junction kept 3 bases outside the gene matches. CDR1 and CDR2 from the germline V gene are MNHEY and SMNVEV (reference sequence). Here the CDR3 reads CASSYSGSNEQYF. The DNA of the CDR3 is TGTGCCAGCAGTTATAGCGGGAGTAACGAGCAGTACTTC.

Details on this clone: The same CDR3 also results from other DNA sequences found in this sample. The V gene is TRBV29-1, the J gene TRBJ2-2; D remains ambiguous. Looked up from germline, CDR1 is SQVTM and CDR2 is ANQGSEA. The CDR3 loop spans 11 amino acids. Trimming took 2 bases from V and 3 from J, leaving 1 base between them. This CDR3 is CSVEYTGELFF. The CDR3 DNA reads TGCAGCGTTGAATACACCGGGGAGCTGTTTTTT.

The CDR3 region is CASSQRTGVSGEQYF. CDR3 DNA: TGCGCCAGCAGCCAAAGGACAGGGGTGTCGGGGGAGCAGTACTTC. This rearrangement joins TRBV4-3 to TRBJ2-7; TRBD1 aligns across 9 bases. V shed 2 bases and J 7 bases; nucleotides not matched to a gene: 9. Germline V gene data show CDR1 as LGHNA and CDR2 as YSLEER. This CDR3 has 15 residues.

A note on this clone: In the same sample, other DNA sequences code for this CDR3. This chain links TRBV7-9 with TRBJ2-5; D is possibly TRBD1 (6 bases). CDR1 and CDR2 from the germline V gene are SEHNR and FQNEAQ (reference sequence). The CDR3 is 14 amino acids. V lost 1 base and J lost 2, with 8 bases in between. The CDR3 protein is CASSLEDRQETQYF. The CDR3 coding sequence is TGTGCCAGCAGCTTAGAAGACAGGCAAGAGACCCAGTACTTC.

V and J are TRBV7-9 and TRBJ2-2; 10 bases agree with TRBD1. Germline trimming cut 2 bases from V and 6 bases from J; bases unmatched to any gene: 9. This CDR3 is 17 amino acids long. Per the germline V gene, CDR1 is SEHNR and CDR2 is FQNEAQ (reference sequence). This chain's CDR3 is CASSLWVDRGPPGELFF. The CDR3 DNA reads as TGTGCCAGCAGCTTATGGGTCGACAGGGGGCCCCCCGGGGAGCTGTTTTTT. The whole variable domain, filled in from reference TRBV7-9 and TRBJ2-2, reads DTGVSQNPRHKITKRGQNVTFRCDPISEHNRLYWYRQTLGQGPEFLTYFQNEAQLEKSRLLSDRFSAERPKGSFSTLEIQRTEQGDSAMYLCASSLWVDRGPPGELFFGEGSRLTVL.

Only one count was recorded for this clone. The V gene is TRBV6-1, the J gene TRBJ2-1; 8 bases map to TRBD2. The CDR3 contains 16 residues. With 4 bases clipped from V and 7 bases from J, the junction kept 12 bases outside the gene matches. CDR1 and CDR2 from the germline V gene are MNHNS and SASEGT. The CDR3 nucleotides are TGTGCCAGCAGTGCCCTCGGGGGGGCAGGGTTAAATGAGCAGTTCTTC. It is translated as CASSALGGAGLNEQFF.

As DNA, the CDR3 is TGTGCCACCAGCAGAGAGAGCCGGGGTAACGAGCAGTACTTC. This gives the protein CATSRESRGNEQYF. The gene calls are TRBV15 and TRBJ2-7; possibly TRBD2 for D (5 bases). The CDR3 is 14 residues long. V was pared by 0 bases and J by 5 bases, with 11 bases between. The germline V gene has CDR1 LNHNV and CDR2 YYDKDF (reference sequence).

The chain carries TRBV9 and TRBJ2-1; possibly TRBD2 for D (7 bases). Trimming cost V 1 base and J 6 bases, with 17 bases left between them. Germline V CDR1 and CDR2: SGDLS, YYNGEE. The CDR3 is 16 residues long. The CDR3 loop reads CASSVLAGAQPNEQFF. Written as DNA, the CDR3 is TGTGCCAGCAGCGTACTCGCGGGGGCCCAACCCAATGAGCAGTTCTTC.

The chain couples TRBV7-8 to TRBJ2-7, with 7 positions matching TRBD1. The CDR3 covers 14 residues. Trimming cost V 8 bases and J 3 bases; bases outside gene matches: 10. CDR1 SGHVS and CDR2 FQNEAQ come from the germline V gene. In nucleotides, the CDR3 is TGTGCCAGCGTACTGACAGGGAATTTCTACGAGCAGTACTTC. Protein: CASVLTGNFYEQYF.

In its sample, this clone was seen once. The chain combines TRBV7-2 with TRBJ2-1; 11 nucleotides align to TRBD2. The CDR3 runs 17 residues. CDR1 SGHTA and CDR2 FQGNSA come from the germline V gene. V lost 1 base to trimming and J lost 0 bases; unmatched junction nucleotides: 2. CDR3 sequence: CASSLDLAGGSYNEQFF. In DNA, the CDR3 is TGTGCCAGCAGCTTAGACCTAGCGGGAGGCTCCTACAATGAGCAGTTCTTC. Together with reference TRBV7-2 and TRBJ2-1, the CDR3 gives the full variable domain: GAGVSQSPSNKVTEKGKDVELRCDPISGHTALYWYRQSLGQGLEFLIYFQGNSAPDKSGLPSDRFSAERTGGSVSTLTIQRTQQEDSAVYLCASSLDLAGGSYNEQFFGPGTRLTVL.

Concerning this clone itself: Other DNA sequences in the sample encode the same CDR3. The CDR3 sequence is CASSLVGETYNEQFF. For the CDR3, the DNA is TGTGCCAGCAGCTTAGTCGGCGAGACCTACAATGAGCAGTTCTTC. The chain has TRBV7-6 and TRBJ2-1; D uncertain. Germline values: CDR1 SGHVS, CDR2 FNYEAQ. This CDR3 has 15 residues. The V end was cut by 1 base, the J end by 2 bases, with 9 bases between.

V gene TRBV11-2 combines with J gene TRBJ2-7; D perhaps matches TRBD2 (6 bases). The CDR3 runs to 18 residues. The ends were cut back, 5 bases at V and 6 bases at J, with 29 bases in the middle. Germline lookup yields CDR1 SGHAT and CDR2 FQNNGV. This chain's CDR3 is CASSPGGKGLSGFGEQYF. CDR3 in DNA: TGTGCCAGCAGCCCGGGCGGAAAGGGACTCTCGGGGTTCGGCGAGCAGTACTTC.

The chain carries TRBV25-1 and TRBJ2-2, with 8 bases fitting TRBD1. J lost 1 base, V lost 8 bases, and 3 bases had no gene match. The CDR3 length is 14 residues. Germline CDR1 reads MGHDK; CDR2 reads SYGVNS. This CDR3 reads CASLGTGNTGELFF. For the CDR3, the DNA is TGTGCCAGCCTCGGGACAGGGAACACCGGGGAGCTGTTTTTT.

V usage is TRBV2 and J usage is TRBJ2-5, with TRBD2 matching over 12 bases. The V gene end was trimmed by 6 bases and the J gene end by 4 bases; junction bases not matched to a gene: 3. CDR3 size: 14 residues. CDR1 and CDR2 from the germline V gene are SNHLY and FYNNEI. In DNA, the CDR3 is TGTGCCAGCAGCGGACTAGCGGGGACAGAGACCCAGTACTTC. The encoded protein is CASSGLAGTETQYF.